Following are 27 T cell receptor beta chains from one sample sequenced in a study of T cell clonality in common variable immunodeficiency. The table came from immunoSEQ multiplex PCR; TCRdb's copy has only in-frame clones and leaves some out. This sample comprises 40,000 to 50,000 clones, none seen once only. Source material: peripheral blood mononuclear cells. Receptor source: a person between 18 and 69 years old in good health.

In its sample, this clone was seen many times. The CDR3 end is not reached by the read, which stops 3 residues before it; the germline J gene fills it in. V is TRBV18 and J is TRBJ1-4, with TRBD1 matching over 9 bases. CDR1 is KGHSH, CDR2 LQKENI, per germline. J was trimmed by 7 bases and V by 3 bases; bases with no gene match: 3. The CDR3 loop spans 14 amino acids. CDR3 region: CASSPDRGTEKLFF. CDR3 DNA (partial): TGTGCCAGCTCACCGGACAGGGGTACTGAAAAA.

This clone showed up many times. The read gets to within 3 residues of the CDR3 end, and the germline J gene fills in the rest. V usage is TRBV4-1 and J usage is TRBJ1-2; 7 bases map to TRBD1. The germline V gene encodes CDR1 MGHRA and CDR2 YSYEKL. This CDR3 comprises 15 residues. V shed 0 bases, J shed 4 bases, and the junction held 5 bases outside the gene matches. CDR3 DNA, as far as it was read: TGCGCCAGCAGCCAAGATTACAGGGGCTCCTATGGC. Translated, it gives CASSQDYRGSYG. The complete CDR3 sequence is CASSQDYRGSYGYTF.

This clone has at least ten counts. Incomplete CDR3 DNA: TGCGCCAGCAGCTTGGCCACACTAGCCGAGACCTACAATGAG. Its translation: CASSLATLAETYNE. The whole CDR3 region reads CASSLATLAETYNEQFF. This rearrangement joins TRBV5-1 to TRBJ2-1; TRBD2 might be the D (6 bases). The read ends 3 residues shy of where the CDR3 ends; the end is completed using the germline J gene. Germline-derived CDR1 and CDR2 are SGHRS and YFSETQ. The CDR3 consists of 17 residues. V lost 0 bases and J lost 2, with 15 bases in between.

Of note for this clone: The read terminates 3 residues before the CDR3 end, so the remaining end is supplied by the germline J gene. The V call is TRBV2, the J call TRBJ1-6, with TRBD1 matching 9 bases. The germline V gene encodes CDR1 SNHLY and CDR2 FYNNEI. Trimming at V came to 6 bases and at J to 11 bases, leaving 8 bases not matched to a gene. The CDR3 loop spans 14 amino acids. CDR3 region: CASRLDRGMTPLHF. The CDR3 bases that were read are TGTGCCAGCAGATTGGACAGGGGTATGACACCC.

This clone was observed many times. The CDR3 end falls 3 residues outside the read, so it is completed with the germline J gene. The genes are TRBV7-9 and TRBJ2-7; 7 bases align to TRBD1. The CDR3 has 14 residues. The germline V gene has CDR1 SEHNR and CDR2 FQNEAQ (reference sequence). V lost 3 bases, J lost 4 bases, and 6 bases stayed unmatched. CDR3 region: CASSFRDRPYEQYF. Partial CDR3 DNA: TGTGCCAGCAGCTTCCGGGACAGACCTTACGAG.

Turning to this clone: The CDR3 is cut off 3 residues early in the read; its end comes from the germline J gene. This sequence joins TRBV6-2 or TRBV6-3 and TRBJ1-5; TRBD1 matches 8 bases. The trim removed 2 bases at V and 1 base at J, leaving 7 bases unmatched. Germline values: CDR1 MNHEY, CDR2 SVGEGT. The CDR3 totals 17 residues. CDR3 bases read: TGTGCCAGCAGTTACACCCCAGGGGGCAGGAGCAATCAGCCC. Its protein is CASSYTPGGRSNQP. The CDR3, in full, reads CASSYTPGGRSNQPQHF.

This clone was detected many times. The read falls 3 residues short of the CDR3 end, and the missing part is taken from the germline J gene. This chain uses TRBV18 with TRBJ1-1; 7 nucleotides align to TRBD1. The germline CDR1 and CDR2 sequences are KGHSH and LQKENI. The CDR3 is 12 residues long. CDR3 protein: CASSPRQGEAFF. The CDR3 DNA, read in part, is TGTGCCAGCTCACCACGACAGGGAGAA.

Only a few counts were recorded for this clone. CDR3 amino acids: CSARDFASTRGEQYF. CDR3 DNA (partial): TGCAGTGCTAGAGATTTTGCCTCCACGAGGGGCGAG. The chain combines TRBV20-1 with TRBJ2-7; TRBD1 or TRBD2 may be the D gene (5 bases each). Read data end 3 residues before the CDR3 end; the end is taken from the germline J gene. The CDR3 runs to 15 residues. Between the trimmed V and J ends, which lost 0 bases and 6 bases, there was a span of 18 bases. Looked up from germline, CDR1 is DFQATT and CDR2 is SNEGSKA (reference sequence).

In this sample, this clone turned up many times. The CDR3: CASSPGDRRNQPQHF. The sequenced CDR3 bases are TGCGCCAGCAGCCCAGGGGACAGACGAAATCAGCCC. V usage is TRBV4-1 and J usage is TRBJ1-5; 7 nucleotides line up with TRBD1. The read comes to an end 3 residues before the CDR3 does, leaving the germline J gene to fill in the end. Germline CDR1 reads MGHRA; CDR2 reads YSYEKL. This CDR3 has 15 residues. V shed 4 bases and J 4 bases; nucleotides not matched to a gene: 7.

This clone was observed a handful of times. The read halts 3 residues ahead of the CDR3 end, with the missing end drawn from the germline J gene. Other DNA sequences within the sample encode an identical CDR3. The chain links TRBV2 to TRBJ2-7; possible D gene TRBD2, 5 bases. The CDR3 consists of 13 residues. Trimming stripped 6 bases from V and 3 bases from J, with 12 bases between. Germline V gene lookup returns CDR1 SNHLY and CDR2 FYNNEI. The CDR3 region is CASRTGSGYEQYF. CDR3 DNA, as far as it was read: TGTGCCAGCAGGACGGGGTCTGGCTACGAG.

This clone has a count of ten or more. CDR3 DNA, as far as it was read: TGCGCCAGTCGGACTAGCGGGGACAATGAG. It specifies CASRTSGDNE. In full, the CDR3 is CASRTSGDNEQFF. The V and J genes are TRBV5-1 and TRBJ2-1, with TRBD2 matching 12 bases. The missing CDR3 end, 3 residues past where the read stops, is filled in from the germline J gene. Germline V gives CDR1 SGHRS, CDR2 YFSETQ. With V trimmed by 8 bases and J by 5 bases, 2 bases remained unmatched. The CDR3 loop spans 13 amino acids.

This clone has a count of ten or more. The observed sequence ends 3 residues before the CDR3 terminus, with the missing tail filled in from the germline J gene. V and J are TRBV20-1 and TRBJ1-2; 9 bases map to TRBD1. CDR3 length equals 15 residues. V gave up 0 bases and J gave up 3 bases; unmatched junction bases: 5. Germline lookup yields CDR1 DFQATT and CDR2 SNEGSKA (reference sequence). CDR3 in amino acids: CSARDSRTGDYGYTF. Incomplete CDR3 DNA: TGCAGTGCTAGAGATTCCCGGACAGGGGACTATGGC.

This clone occurred many times. Read data end 3 residues before the CDR3 end; the end is taken from the germline J gene. This chain joins TRBV12-3 or TRBV12-4 and TRBJ1-2, with 7 nucleotides matching TRBD1. CDR3 length: 15 amino acids. The V gene end was trimmed by 1 base and the J gene end by 4 bases; junction bases not matched to a gene: 6. The CDR3 DNA, read in part, is TGTGCCAGCAGTTTAGTTTTAGGGGGCGTCTATGGC. It yields the protein CASSLVLGGVYG. The CDR3, in full, reads CASSLVLGGVYGYTF.

This clone was counted many times. The read terminates 3 residues ahead of where the CDR3 ends, so the germline J gene completes it. The chain links TRBV4-1 to TRBJ2-4; maybe TRBD1 (6 bases). Per the germline V gene, CDR1 is MGHRA and CDR2 is YSYEKL. The germline V and J ends were trimmed by 1 base and 3 bases, with 13 bases remaining between them. The CDR3 is 16 amino acids. The CDR3 protein is CASSQVPGVVKNIQYF. CDR3 bases read: TGCGCCAGCAGCCAAGTACCAGGGGTGGTCAAAAACATT.

This clone has ten or more counts. Read coverage stops 3 residues before the CDR3 terminus; the germline J gene supplies the remainder. This chain uses TRBV6-2 or TRBV6-3 with TRBJ2-7; 12 positions agree with TRBD2. The CDR3 spans 15 residues. V trimming: 7 bases; J trimming: 2 bases; junction bases outside the gene matches: 6. Germline V gene data show CDR1 as MNHEY and CDR2 as SVGEGT. The DNA read from the CDR3 is TGTGCCAGCAATAACCCTAGCGGGGGGGCCTACGAG. Its protein is CASNNPSGGAYE. The full CDR3 protein reads CASNNPSGGAYEQYF.

Many counts were recorded for this clone. The sequenced part of the CDR3 DNA is TGCAGTGCCTTAGGGACTTTGGGCACTGAA. It translates to CSALGTLGTE. The full CDR3 protein reads CSALGTLGTEAFF. The chain has TRBV20-1 and TRBJ1-1; D perhaps matches TRBD1 (5 bases). The read halts 3 residues ahead of the CDR3 end, with the missing end drawn from the germline J gene. Trimming shortened V by 6 bases and J by 4 bases, and 15 bases separated the two germline ends. Germline V gives CDR1 DFQATT, CDR2 SNEGSKA (reference sequence). The CDR3 covers 13 residues.

This clone was observed many times. The sequenced fragment ends 3 residues before the CDR3 boundary, so the rest is inferred from the germline J gene. This chain links TRBV5-1 with TRBJ2-2; 9 bases align to TRBD2. J was trimmed by 2 bases and V by 7 bases; bases with no gene match: 12. This CDR3 has 17 amino acids. The germline CDR1 and CDR2 sequences are SGHRS and YFSETQ. The CDR3 bases that were read are TGCGCCAGCTCCGCCGTGCCAGCGGGAGGCAACACCGGGGAG. This sequence encodes CASSAVPAGGNTGE. The CDR3, in full, reads CASSAVPAGGNTGELFF.

This clone was observed many times. The read stops 3 residues short of the end of the CDR3; the missing end is completed from the germline J gene. The chain is built from TRBV29-1 and TRBJ1-1, with D tentatively TRBD1 (5 bases). This CDR3 contains 14 residues. The germline V gene has CDR1 SQVTM and CDR2 ANQGSEA. V was pared by 6 bases and J by 0 bases, with 14 bases between. Partial CDR3 DNA: TGCAGCGTGCGGAGGGGCAGCCTGAACACTGAA. Translated, it gives CSVRRGSLNTE. The entire CDR3 is CSVRRGSLNTEAFF.

Many counts were recorded for this clone. The CDR3 end falls 3 residues outside the read, so it is completed with the germline J gene. This chain uses TRBV18 with TRBJ1-6; 8 positions match TRBD1. The trim removed 6 bases at V and 0 bases at J, leaving 13 bases unmatched. Germline-derived CDR1 and CDR2 are KGHSH and LQKENI. CDR3 length: 19 residues. The CDR3 sequence: CASSRVGQGESSYNSPLHF. The sequenced part of the CDR3 DNA is TGTGCCAGCTCGAGAGTCGGACAGGGCGAAAGCTCCTATAATTCACCC.

This clone was observed many times. The observed sequence ends 3 residues before the CDR3 terminus, with the missing tail filled in from the germline J gene. The rearrangement uses TRBV6-2 or TRBV6-3 and TRBJ2-7; D perhaps matches TRBD1 (6 bases). Germline V gene data show CDR1 as MNHEY and CDR2 as SVGEGT. Between the trimmed V and J ends, which lost 7 bases and 5 bases, there was a span of 18 bases. CDR3 length: 14 residues. Partial CDR3 DNA: TGTGCCAGCACCCCACCTCAGGGGCGGAACGAG. Translating it yields CASTPPQGRNE. The whole CDR3 region reads CASTPPQGRNEQYF.

Ten or more counts support this clone. The read terminates 3 residues ahead of where the CDR3 ends, so the germline J gene completes it. The genes are TRBV10-3 and TRBJ2-7; D may be TRBD1 (6 bases). The CDR3 spans 14 residues. Germline assignment: CDR1 ENHRY and CDR2 SYGVKD. With 6 bases removed from V and 2 bases from J, the gap between germline ends came to 14 bases. The CDR3 is CAISPQGTAYEQYF. Partial CDR3 DNA: TGTGCCATCAGCCCACAGGGTACGGCCTACGAG.

This clone was seen ten or more times. The read ends 3 residues early relative to the CDR3; the germline J gene fills the gap. The V call is TRBV7-2, the J call TRBJ2-7, with 12 bases identical to TRBD2. Germline trimming cut 6 bases from V and 2 bases from J; bases unmatched to any gene: 5. The CDR3 has 15 amino acids. Germline V gene sequence: CDR1 SGHTA, CDR2 FQGNSA. The CDR3 sequence is CASSWTSGTAYEQYF. The CDR3 bases that were read are TGTGCCAGCAGTTGGACTAGCGGGACCGCCTACGAG. Combining the CDR3 with reference TRBV7-2 and TRBJ2-7 gives the whole variable domain GAGVSQSPSNKVTEKGKDVELRCDPISGHTALYWYRQSLGQGLEFLIYFQGNSAPDKSGLPSDRFSAERTGGSVSTLTIQRTQQEDSAVYLCASSWTSGTAYEQYFGPGTRLTVT.

This clone occurred many times. The CDR3 region is CASSVQGSGELFF. The CDR3 bases that were read are TGTGCCAGCAGCGTACAGGGGTCCGGGGAG. This sequence joins TRBV5-5 and TRBJ2-2; 7 bases agree with TRBD1. The read terminates 3 residues ahead of where the CDR3 ends, so the germline J gene completes it. The CDR3 covers 13 residues. In germline, CDR1 is SGHKS, CDR2 YYEKEE (reference sequence). Trimming cost V 4 bases and J 6 bases; bases outside gene matches: 3.

This clone showed up many times. The CDR3 goes on 3 residues after the read ends, and that part is filled in from the germline J gene. The J gene is TRBJ2-5, the V gene TRBV6-1; 7 positions match TRBD2. From germline, CDR1 is MNHNS and CDR2 SASEGT. Losses at the gene ends were 3 bases for V and 0 bases for J; bases not matched to a gene: 4. The CDR3 sequence is 15 residues long. CDR3 bases read: TGTGCCAGCAGTGACGTAGCGGGCAACCAAGAGACC. Protein: CASSDVAGNQET. The full-length CDR3 reads as CASSDVAGNQETQYF.

In this sample, this clone turned up many times. The CDR3 extends 3 residues past the end of the read, so its final part is completed from the germline J gene. The chain couples TRBV4-1 to TRBJ2-7; 11 bases are shared with TRBD1. This CDR3 region has 16 residues. Germline V gene lookup returns CDR1 MGHRA and CDR2 YSYEKL. With 1 base clipped from V and 3 bases from J, the junction kept 5 bases outside the gene matches. The sequenced part of the CDR3 DNA is TGCGCCAGCAGCCAAGCCTGGACAGGGGGCTACTACGAG. Translated: CASSQAWTGGYYE. The whole CDR3 protein is CASSQAWTGGYYEQYF.

This clone was seen many times. Coverage ceases 3 residues before the CDR3 finishes, and the germline J gene fills in the end. The chain joins TRBV12-3 or TRBV12-4 to TRBJ2-1, with D possibly being TRBD2 (6 bases). CDR3 length: 16 residues. The V end lost 6 bases, the J end lost 3 bases, and 18 bases lay between the germline ends. The covered CDR3 bases are TGTGCCAGCAGCCCGGCGGATAGCGGTGTCTACAATGAG. Protein sequence: CASSPADSGVYNE. The whole CDR3 protein is CASSPADSGVYNEQFF.

At least ten counts were recorded for this clone. The read ends 3 residues shy of where the CDR3 ends; the end is completed using the germline J gene. V is TRBV6-2 or TRBV6-3 and J is TRBJ2-1, with a possible D match to TRBD1 (5 bases). This CDR3 contains 14 residues. V was pared by 2 bases and J by 0 bases, with 5 bases between. Germline lookup yields CDR1 MNHEY and CDR2 SVGEGT. The DNA read from the CDR3 is TGTGCCAGCAGTTACGACAGCTCCTACAATGAG. It encodes CASSYDSSYNE. In full, the CDR3 is CASSYDSSYNEQFF.